This TCR beta chain was documented in a study of shared clonotypes between healthy human individuals. Memory CD4+ cells were the fraction left after CD45RA+ naive selection. V was cut by 4 bases and J by 1 base, with 14 bases left in between. CDR1 SGHRS and CDR2 YFSETQ come from the germline V gene. This CDR3 has 15 residues. Here immunoSEQ multiplex PCR was the method, and the copy in TCRdb shows in-frame clones only, minus some. The sample has around 2.1 million clones; around 95% are singletons. J is TRBJ1-1 and V is TRBV5-1, with a possible D match to TRBD1 (6 bases). The source is a man aged 18 to 35 in good health. The sample taken for sequencing was naive CD4+ T cells sorted from blood. Subset in this sample: CD45RA+ positively selected. The CDR3 region has the DNA TGCGCCAGCAGCCCTGAGGGACAATCGAACACTGAAGCTTTCTTT. The encoded protein is CASSPEGQSNTEAFF.